This section outlines one T cell receptor beta chain sequence together with its context. Its antigen is currently unknown. CD4+ naive, central memory, regulatory and stem cell-like memory subsets were isolated by sorting on CD45RO/CCR7/CD25/CD127/CD95/CD27. This sample was included in a study of beta chain features in type 1 diabetes. Every isolated RNA sample was fully reverse transcribed, so sequencing captured expressed TCRB transcripts. The method was immunoSEQ multiplex PCR; TCRdb's version includes in-frame clones alone and lacks a portion of them. In the table there are about 280,000 clones, about 15% of which are singletons. This CDR3 has 14 amino acids. The germline CDR1 and CDR2 sequences are PRHDT and FYEKMQ (reference sequence). V gave up 4 bases and J gave up 2 bases; unmatched junction bases: 4. The study, taken as a whole, reports: When VDJ junctions were examined, type 1 diabetes patients showed fewer insertions and more deletions. When Type 1 diabetes patients were examined, their TCRB CDR3s proved moderately but significantly shorter in all four CD4+ subsets. For TCRB rearrangement, an influence of HLA type remained unresolved here.

Source material: naive CD4+ T cells from blood. The sequence derives from a man aged 18 to 30 with type 1 diabetes. This chain links TRBV13 with TRBJ2-7, with 8 nucleotides matching TRBD1. CDR3 sequence reads: CASSYPTGAYEQYF. DNA of the CDR3: TGTGCCAGCAGCTACCCGACAGGGGCCTACGAGCAGTACTTC.